This TCR beta chain came from a study of shared clonotypes between healthy human individuals. Repertoires were generated with immunoSEQ multiplex PCR, while TCRdb's copy carries only in-frame clones and drops some. In the table there are about 660,000 clones, about 74% of which are singletons. Looked up from germline, CDR1 is SGHNT and CDR2 is YYREEE (reference sequence). V was cut by 3 bases and J by 1 base, with 10 bases left in between. This CDR3 is built from 14 residues. What was sequenced was memory CD4+ T cells sorted from blood. The subset is: CD45RA-negative fraction. The rearrangement joins TRBV5-4 to TRBJ1-1; D uncertain. The sequence was collected from a woman in her twenties or thirties in good health. This CDR3 is CASSWKTANTEAFF. In nucleotides, the CDR3 is TGTGCCAGCAGCTGGAAGACGGCGAACACTGAAGCTTTCTTT.